This TCR beta chain was obtained from a study of blood T cell repertoires in COVID-19. Study summary: T cells, B-cell-depleted T cells, or PBMCs provided the cDNA or gDNA that served as material.

Looked up from germline, CDR1 is MDHEN and CDR2 is SYDVKM. This CDR3 spans 16 amino acids. V lost 1 base and J 3 bases, leaving 12 bases between the germline ends. Measured with immunoSEQ multiplex PCR; TCRdb has only the in-frame clones, and not every one. The data contain hundreds of thousands of clones, 88% of them singletons. Sequenced: peripheral blood. This TCR was recovered from a human donor in a cohort sampled during active COVID-19. The chain couples TRBV28 to TRBJ1-4; the D is unclear. For the CDR3, the DNA is TGTGCCAGCAGTTTATTGCGAGAGTCTTCTAATGAAAAACTGTTTTTT. Residues: CASSLLRESSNEKLFF.